Each of the 13 T cell receptor beta chains below was sequenced from the same sample in a study of CD8+ T cells in alopecia areata. Treatment given: oral pan-JAK inhibitor, 5-10 mg twice daily. Extraction of RNA preceded its reverse transcription into cDNA, which served as the sequencing template. This table comes from immunoSEQ multiplex PCR, and its TCRdb copy is limited to in-frame clones, with some not included. The table lists about 190,000 clones, less than 70% of them singletons. Material: CD4+ T cells sorted from blood, obtained at week 49, from a patient treated with tofacitinib. Source of these receptors: a human donor with alopecia areata.

By share, this clone counts as medium-sized (0.01 to 0.1%). The chain links TRBV10-1 to TRBJ1-1, with unresolved D. Trimming took 4 bases from V and 1 from J, leaving 4 bases between them. CDR3 length: 12 residues. Germline V gives CDR1 WNHNN, CDR2 SYGVQD (reference sequence). CDR3 protein: CASSGSNTEAFF. CDR3 bases: TGCGCCAGCAGTGGGTCGAACACTGAAGCTTTCTTT.

Comment on this clone: This specimen includes other DNA sequences encoding the same CDR3. The chain uses TRBV29-1 and TRBJ2-5; possibly TRBD1 for D (6 bases). The ends were cut back, 3 bases at V and 5 bases at J, with 10 bases in the middle. This CDR3 spans 12 amino acids. Germline V gene sequence: CDR1 SQVTM, CDR2 ANQGSEA. DNA of the CDR3: TGCAGCGTTGACCAGGGGCAGGAGACCCAGTACTTC. Its translation: CSVDQGQETQYF. Looking up the rest from reference TRBV29-1 and TRBJ2-5 gives the full variable domain: SAVISQKPSRDICQRGTSLTIQCQVDSQVTMMFWYRQQPGQSLTLIATANQGSEATYESGFVIDKFPISRPNLTFSTLTVSNMSPEDSSIYLCSVDQGQETQYFGPGTRLLVL.

This chain uses TRBV10-3 with TRBJ1-2; D is unresolved. V was clipped by 2 bases and J by 1 base, with 5 bases between them. Germline CDR1 is ENHRY and CDR2 is SYGVKD. The length of the CDR3 is 13 residues. The CDR3 region is CAISENGNYGYTF. CDR3 nucleotides: TGTGCCATCAGTGAGAATGGTAACTATGGCTACACCTTC.

The gene calls are TRBV5-6 and TRBJ1-5, with a tentative D call TRBD1 (5 bases). The CDR3 is made up of 16 amino acids. V was trimmed by 0 bases and J by 7 bases, leaving 17 bases between them. Looked up from germline, CDR1 is SGHDT and CDR2 is YYEEEE. Written as DNA, the CDR3 is TGTGCCAGCAGCTTGGCTGCAAGGTCCGGGGGGCAGCCCCAGCATTTT. Translating it yields CASSLAARSGGQPQHF.

This clone has only a few counts. The chain has TRBV7-3 and TRBJ2-5; D uncertain. The CDR3 is 14 residues long. Germline V gene data show CDR1 as SGHTA and CDR2 as FQGTGA. V shed 5 bases and J shed 5 bases, with 15 bases lying between them. The DNA of the CDR3 is TGTGCCAGCAGCAAGGGTCCCTTCGGGGAGACCCAGTACTTC. It specifies CASSKGPFGETQYF. Looking up the rest from reference TRBV7-3 and TRBJ2-5 gives the full variable domain: GAGVSQTPSNKVTEKGKYVELRCDPISGHTALYWYRQSLGQGPEFLIYFQGTGAADDSGLPNDRFFAVRPEGSVSTLKIQRTERGDSAVYLCASSKGPFGETQYFGPGTRLLVL.

The genes are TRBV9 and TRBJ2-3; D might be TRBD2 (6 bases). Trimming shortened V by 2 bases and J by 1 base, and 11 bases separated the two germline ends. This CDR3 region has 15 residues. Germline-derived CDR1 and CDR2 are SGDLS and YYNGEE. The chain's CDR3 is CASSVRTGGTDTQYF. Written as DNA, the CDR3 is TGTGCCAGCAGCGTCCGGACGGGGGGCACAGATACGCAGTATTTT.

The CDR3 loop is CASSLIRSEQYF. The CDR3 DNA is TGTGCCAGCAGCTTAATACGCTCCGAGCAGTACTTC. V is TRBV5-6 and J is TRBJ2-5; D unresolved. The DNA end is a closer match to TRBJ2-7, so the J assignment may be wrong. Germline V lookup: CDR1 SGHDT, CDR2 YYEEEE. The CDR3 length is 12 residues.

The chain is built from TRBV30 and TRBJ2-4; 9 bases map to TRBD2. The CDR3 is made up of 16 amino acids. V gave up 2 bases and J gave up 2 bases; unmatched junction bases: 7. The germline gives CDR1 GTSNPN, CDR2 SVGIG (reference sequence). The CDR3 region is CAWSPRTSVPKNIQYF. CDR3 nucleotides: TGTGCCTGGAGTCCCCGGACTAGCGTCCCCAAAAACATTCAGTACTTC.

The rearrangement joins TRBV4-2 to TRBJ2-7; 9 bases agree with TRBD2. The V gene end was trimmed by 0 bases and the J gene end by 4 bases; junction bases not matched to a gene: 4. CDR1 and CDR2 from the germline V gene are LGHNA and YNFKEQ. The CDR3 covers 15 residues. The DNA of the CDR3 is TGTGCCAGCAGCCAAGATGAGCGGGGGGCATACGAGCAGTACTTC. The encoded protein is CASSQDERGAYEQYF.

This clone was observed once. The V call is TRBV6-1, the J call TRBJ1-1; maybe TRBD1 (5 bases). V was pared by 3 bases and J by 3 bases, with 11 bases between. This CDR3 has 14 amino acids. Germline CDR1 is MNHNS and CDR2 is SASEGT. CDR3 in amino acids: CASSEGGADTEAFF. The CDR3, as DNA: TGTGCCAGCAGTGAGGGAGGGGCGGACACTGAAGCTTTCTTT.

The CDR3 DNA reads as TGTGCCAGCAGCGGAACCTACGAGCAGTACTTC. Translated, it gives CASSGTYEQYF. The chain carries TRBV13 and TRBJ2-7; D is uncertain. CDR1 and CDR2 (germline): PRHDT, FYEKMQ (reference sequence). V was pared by 5 bases and J by 2 bases, with 4 bases between. The CDR3 consists of 11 residues.

V usage is TRBV30 and J usage is TRBJ2-6, with D perhaps given as TRBD1 or TRBD2 (5 bases each). Trimming left V 5 bases short and J 2 bases short, with 16 bases between. Germline CDR1 and CDR2: GTSNPN and SVGIG (reference sequence). This CDR3 spans 16 amino acids. CDR3 residues: CAWSRDPDTGANVLTF. CDR3 sequence (DNA): TGTGCCTGGTCCCGGGACCCTGACACTGGGGCCAACGTCCTGACTTTC.

This clone was counted ten times or more. V usage is TRBV5-1 and J usage is TRBJ2-1, with unresolved D. The germline gives CDR1 SGHRS, CDR2 YFSETQ. CDR3 length: 12 residues. Trimming stripped 4 bases from V and 4 bases from J, with 6 bases between. The chain's CDR3 is CASSQNYNEQFF. The DNA for the CDR3 is TGCGCCAGCAGCCAAAATTACAATGAGCAGTTCTTC.